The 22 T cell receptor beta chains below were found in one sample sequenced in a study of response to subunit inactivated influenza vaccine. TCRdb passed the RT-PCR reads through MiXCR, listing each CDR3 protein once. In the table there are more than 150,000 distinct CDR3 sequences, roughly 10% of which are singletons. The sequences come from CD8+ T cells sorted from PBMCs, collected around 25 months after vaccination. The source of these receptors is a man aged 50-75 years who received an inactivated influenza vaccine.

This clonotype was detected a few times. The CDR3 region has the DNA TGTGCCAGCAGCCAGGCAGGGGACGGCGAGCAGTACTTC. It specifies CASSQAGDGEQYF. The gene calls are TRBV7-9 and TRBJ2-7; tentative D call: TRBD1 (6 bases). Germline V gives CDR1 SEHNR, CDR2 FQNEAQ (reference sequence). Trimming took 5 bases from V and 6 from J, leaving 14 bases between them. This CDR3 has 13 amino acids. Filled out from reference TRBV7-9 and TRBJ2-7, the complete variable domain reads DTGVSQNPRHKITKRGQNVTFRCDPISEHNRLYWYRQTLGQGPEFLTYFQNEAQLEKSRLLSDRFSAERPKGSFSTLEIQRTEQGDSAMYLCASSQAGDGEQYFGPGTRLTVT.

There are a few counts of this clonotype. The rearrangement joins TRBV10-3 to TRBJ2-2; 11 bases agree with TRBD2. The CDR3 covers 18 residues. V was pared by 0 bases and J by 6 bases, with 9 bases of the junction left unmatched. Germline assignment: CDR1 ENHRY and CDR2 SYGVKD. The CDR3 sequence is CAISESPSGRWSAGELFF. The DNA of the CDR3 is TGTGCCATCAGTGAGTCACCTAGCGGGAGGTGGAGCGCCGGGGAGCTGTTTTTT.

The CDR3 DNA follows: TGTGCCAGCAGCCCACTCATGAACACTGAAGCTTTCTTT. It yields the protein CASSPLMNTEAFF. J is TRBJ1-1 and V is TRBV4-2; D not certain. Deletions cut 4 bases from V and 0 bases from J, with 6 bases between. The CDR3 runs 13 residues. Germline values: CDR1 LGHNA, CDR2 YNFKEQ.

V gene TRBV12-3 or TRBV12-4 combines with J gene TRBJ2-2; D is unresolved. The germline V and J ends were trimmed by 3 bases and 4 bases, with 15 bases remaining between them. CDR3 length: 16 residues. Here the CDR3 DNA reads TGTGCCAGCAGTTTTGCTAGGATAGAGGCCACCGGGGAGCTGTTTTTT. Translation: CASSFARIEATGELFF.

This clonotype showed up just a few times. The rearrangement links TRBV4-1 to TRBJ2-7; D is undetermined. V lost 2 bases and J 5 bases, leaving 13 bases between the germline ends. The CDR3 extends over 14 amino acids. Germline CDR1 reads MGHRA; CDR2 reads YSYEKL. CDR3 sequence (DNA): TGCGCCAGCAGCCAATTACTTTTAGGCGACGAGCAGTACTTC. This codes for CASSQLLLGDEQYF.

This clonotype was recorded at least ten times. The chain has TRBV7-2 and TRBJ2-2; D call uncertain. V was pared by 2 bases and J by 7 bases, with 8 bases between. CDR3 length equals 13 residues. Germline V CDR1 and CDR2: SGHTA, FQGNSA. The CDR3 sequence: CASSLYMNGELFF. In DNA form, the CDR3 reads TGTGCCAGCAGCTTATACATGAACGGGGAGCTGTTTTTT.

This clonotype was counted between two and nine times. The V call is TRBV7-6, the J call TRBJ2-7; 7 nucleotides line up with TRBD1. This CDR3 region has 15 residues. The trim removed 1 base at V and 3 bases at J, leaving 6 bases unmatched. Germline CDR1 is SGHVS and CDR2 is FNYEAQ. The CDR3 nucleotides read TGTGCCAGCAGCTTAGGGGGGACAGTAAACTACGAGCAGTACTTC. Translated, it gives CASSLGGTVNYEQYF.

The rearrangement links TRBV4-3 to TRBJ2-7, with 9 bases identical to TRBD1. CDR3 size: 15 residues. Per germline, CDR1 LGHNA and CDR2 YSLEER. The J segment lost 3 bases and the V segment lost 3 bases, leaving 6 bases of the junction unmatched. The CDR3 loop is CASSHTGQGYYEQYF. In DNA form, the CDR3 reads TGCGCCAGCAGCCATACCGGACAGGGGTACTACGAGCAGTACTTC.

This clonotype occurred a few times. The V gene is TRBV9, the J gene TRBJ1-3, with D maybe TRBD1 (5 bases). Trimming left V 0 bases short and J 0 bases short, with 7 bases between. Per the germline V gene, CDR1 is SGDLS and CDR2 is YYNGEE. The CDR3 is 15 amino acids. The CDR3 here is CASSVATGSGNTIYF. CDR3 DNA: TGTGCCAGCAGCGTAGCTACAGGCTCTGGAAACACCATATATTTT.

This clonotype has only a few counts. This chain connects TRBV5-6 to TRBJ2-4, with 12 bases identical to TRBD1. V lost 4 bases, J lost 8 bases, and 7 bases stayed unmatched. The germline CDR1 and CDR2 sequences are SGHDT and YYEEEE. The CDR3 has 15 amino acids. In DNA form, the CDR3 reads TGTGCCAGCAGCGGTGGGGACAGGGGGCATTACATTCAGTACTTC. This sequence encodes CASSGGDRGHYIQYF.

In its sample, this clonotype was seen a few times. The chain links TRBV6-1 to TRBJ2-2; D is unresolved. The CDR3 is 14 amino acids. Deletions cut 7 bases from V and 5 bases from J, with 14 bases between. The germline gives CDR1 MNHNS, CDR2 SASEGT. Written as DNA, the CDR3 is TGTGCCAGCAACACCGGTGGTGATACCGGGGAGCTGTTTTTT. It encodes CASNTGGDTGELFF.

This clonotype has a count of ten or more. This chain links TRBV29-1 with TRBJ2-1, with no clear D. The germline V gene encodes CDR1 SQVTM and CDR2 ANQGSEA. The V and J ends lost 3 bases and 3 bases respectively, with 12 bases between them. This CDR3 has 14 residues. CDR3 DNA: TGCAGCGTTGATGGGCAGGCCTTCTACAATGAGCAGTTCTTC. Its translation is CSVDGQAFYNEQFF.

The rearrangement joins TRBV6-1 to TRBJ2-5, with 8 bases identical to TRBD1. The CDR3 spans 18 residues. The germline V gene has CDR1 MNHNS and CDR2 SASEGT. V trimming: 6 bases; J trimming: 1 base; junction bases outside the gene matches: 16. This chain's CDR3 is CASSSVPTTDRVQETQYF. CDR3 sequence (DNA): TGTGCCAGCAGCAGCGTCCCCACGACGGACAGGGTCCAAGAGACCCAGTACTTC.

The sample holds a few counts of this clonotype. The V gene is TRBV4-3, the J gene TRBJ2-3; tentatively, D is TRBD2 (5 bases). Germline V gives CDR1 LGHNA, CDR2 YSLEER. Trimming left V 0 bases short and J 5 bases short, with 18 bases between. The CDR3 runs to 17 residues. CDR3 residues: CASSQEWAGMLGDTQYF. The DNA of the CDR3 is TGCGCCAGCAGCCAAGAATGGGCCGGGATGTTGGGAGATACGCAGTATTTT.

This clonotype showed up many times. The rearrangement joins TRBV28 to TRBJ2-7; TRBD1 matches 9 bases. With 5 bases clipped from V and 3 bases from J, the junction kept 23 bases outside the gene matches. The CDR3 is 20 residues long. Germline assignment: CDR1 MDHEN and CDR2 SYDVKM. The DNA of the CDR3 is TGTGCCAGCAGTGCAACCTTAGGGATTAATCCGGGACAGGGTATCTACGAGCAGTACTTC. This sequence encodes CASSATLGINPGQGIYEQYF. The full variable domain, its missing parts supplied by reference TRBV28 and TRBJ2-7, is DVKVTQSSRYLVKRTGEKVFLECVQDMDHENMFWYRQDPGLGLRLIYFSYDVKMKEKGDIPEGYSVSREKKERFSLILESASTNQTSMYLCASSATLGINPGQGIYEQYFGPGTRLTVT.

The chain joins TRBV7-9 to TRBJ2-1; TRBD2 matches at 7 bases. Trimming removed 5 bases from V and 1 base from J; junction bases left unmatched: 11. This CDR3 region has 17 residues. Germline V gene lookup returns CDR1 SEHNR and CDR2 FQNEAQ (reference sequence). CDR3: CASSPFAGDFSYNEQFF. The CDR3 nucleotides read TGTGCCAGCAGCCCTTTTGCGGGGGATTTTTCCTACAATGAGCAGTTCTTC.

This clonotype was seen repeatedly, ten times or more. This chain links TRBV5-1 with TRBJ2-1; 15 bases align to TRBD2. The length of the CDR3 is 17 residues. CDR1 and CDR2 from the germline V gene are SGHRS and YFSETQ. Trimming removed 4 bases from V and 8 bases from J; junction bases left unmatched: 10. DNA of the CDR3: TGCGCCAGCAGCCTAACGGGACTAGCGGGGGGCCGGGATGAGCAGTTCTTC. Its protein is CASSLTGLAGGRDEQFF.

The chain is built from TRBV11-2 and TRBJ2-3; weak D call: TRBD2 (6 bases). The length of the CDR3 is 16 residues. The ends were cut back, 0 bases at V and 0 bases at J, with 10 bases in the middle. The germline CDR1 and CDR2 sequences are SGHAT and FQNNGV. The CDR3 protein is CASSLEAGPSTDTQYF. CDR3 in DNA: TGTGCCAGCAGCTTAGAGGCGGGACCTAGCACAGATACGCAGTATTTT.

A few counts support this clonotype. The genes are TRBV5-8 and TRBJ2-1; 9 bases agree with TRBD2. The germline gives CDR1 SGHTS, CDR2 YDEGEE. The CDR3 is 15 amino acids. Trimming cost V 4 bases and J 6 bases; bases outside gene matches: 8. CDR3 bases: TGTGCCAGCAGCCCTTGGGTAGCGGGGGTCAATGAGCAGTTCTTC. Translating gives CASSPWVAGVNEQFF.

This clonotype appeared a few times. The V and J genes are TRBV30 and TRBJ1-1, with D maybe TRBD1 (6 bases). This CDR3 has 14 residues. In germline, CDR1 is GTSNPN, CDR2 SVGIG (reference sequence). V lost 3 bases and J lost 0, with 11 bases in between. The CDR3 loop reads CAWRSRDMNTEAFF. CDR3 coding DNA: TGTGCCTGGAGGAGCAGGGACATGAACACTGAAGCTTTCTTT.

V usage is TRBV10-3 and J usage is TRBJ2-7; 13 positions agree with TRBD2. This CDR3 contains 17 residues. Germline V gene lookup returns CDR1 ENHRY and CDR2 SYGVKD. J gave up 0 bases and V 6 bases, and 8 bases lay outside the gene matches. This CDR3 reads CAISGTSGTHLSYEQYF. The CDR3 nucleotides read TGTGCCATCAGCGGGACTAGCGGGACACACCTCTCCTACGAGCAGTACTTC.

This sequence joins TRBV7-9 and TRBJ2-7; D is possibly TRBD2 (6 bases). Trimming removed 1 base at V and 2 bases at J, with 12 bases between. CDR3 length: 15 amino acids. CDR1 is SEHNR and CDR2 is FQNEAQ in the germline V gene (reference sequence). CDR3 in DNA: TGTGCCAGCAGCTTAGTGCGGGAAGGCGCCTACGAGCAGTACTTC. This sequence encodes CASSLVREGAYEQYF.